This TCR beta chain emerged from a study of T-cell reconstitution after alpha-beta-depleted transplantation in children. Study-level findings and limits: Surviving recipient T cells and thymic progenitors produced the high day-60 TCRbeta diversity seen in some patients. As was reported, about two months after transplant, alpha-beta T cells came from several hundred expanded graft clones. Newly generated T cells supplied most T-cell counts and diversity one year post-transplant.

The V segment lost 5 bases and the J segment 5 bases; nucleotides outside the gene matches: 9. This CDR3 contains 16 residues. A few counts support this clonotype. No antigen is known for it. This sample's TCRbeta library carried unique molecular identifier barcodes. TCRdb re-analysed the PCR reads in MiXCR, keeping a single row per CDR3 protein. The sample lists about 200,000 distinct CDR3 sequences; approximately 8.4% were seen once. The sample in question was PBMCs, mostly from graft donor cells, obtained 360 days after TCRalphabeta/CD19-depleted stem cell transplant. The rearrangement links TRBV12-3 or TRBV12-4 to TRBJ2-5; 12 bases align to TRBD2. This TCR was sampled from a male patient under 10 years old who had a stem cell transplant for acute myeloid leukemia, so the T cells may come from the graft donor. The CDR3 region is CASSPTGTSGFETQYF. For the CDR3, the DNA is TGTGCCAGCAGTCCCACCGGGACTAGCGGGTTCGAGACCCAGTACTTC.